This entry describes one T cell receptor beta chain. The entry originates in a study of blood T cell repertoires in COVID-19. On the study more broadly: Sites in the United States, Italy and Spain provided acute and convalescent COVID-19 samples. T cells, B-cell-depleted T cells, or PBMCs supplied cDNA or gDNA.

In the authors' workflow: Amplified reference gene primers provided the basis for estimating nucleated cell counts. Sequenced by immunoSEQ multiplex PCR; TCRdb stores in-frame clones only, minus some. Clone size and V and J calls were adopted from that table, with D and trimming inferred from the DNA. Of around 100,000 clones listed, about 89% are singletons. This CDR3 is built from 16 residues. Germline values: CDR1 MGHRA, CDR2 YSYEKL. Germline trimming cut 1 base from V and 4 bases from J; bases unmatched to any gene: 4. The sample taken for sequencing was peripheral blood. The chain is built from TRBV4-1 and TRBJ2-1, with 10 bases matching TRBD2. The TCR originated in a man between 60 and 70 years old with acute or convalescent COVID-19. The CDR3 is CASSQVASGSYNEQFF. The CDR3 nucleotides read TGCGCCAGCAGCCAAGTAGCTAGCGGGAGTTACAATGAGCAGTTCTTC.